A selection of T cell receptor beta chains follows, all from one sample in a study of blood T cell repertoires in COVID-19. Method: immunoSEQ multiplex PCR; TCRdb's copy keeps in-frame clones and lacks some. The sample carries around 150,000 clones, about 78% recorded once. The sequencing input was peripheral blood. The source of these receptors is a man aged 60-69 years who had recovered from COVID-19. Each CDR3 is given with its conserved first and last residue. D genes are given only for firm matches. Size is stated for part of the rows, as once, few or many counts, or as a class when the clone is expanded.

cdr3_aa: CASSFGQGSNQPQHF; cdr3_nt: TGTGCCAGCAGTTTCGGACAGGGGAGCAATCAGCCCCAGCATTTT; clone_size: few; v_call: TRBV27; j_call: TRBJ1-5; d_call: TRBD1
cdr3_aa: CASSTHRGEREQYF; cdr3_nt: TGTGCCAGCAGCACCCACAGGGGAGAGCGCGAGCAGTACTTC; clone_size: .; v_call: TRBV7-9; j_call: TRBJ2-7; d_call: TRBD1
cdr3_aa: CASSSPRDRVDTQYF; cdr3_nt: TGTGCCAGCAGTTCCCCCCGGGACAGGGTGGATACGCAGTATTTT; clone_size: .; v_call: TRBV28; j_call: TRBJ2-3; d_call: TRBD1
cdr3_aa: CASSRDFSYEQYF; cdr3_nt: TGTGCCAGCAGCCGGGACTTCTCCTACGAGCAGTACTTC; clone_size: once; v_call: TRBV3-1/TRBV3-2; j_call: TRBJ2-7; d_call: .
cdr3_aa: CASSLAQGASQETQYF; cdr3_nt: TGTGCCAGCAGCTTAGCGCAGGGGGCATCGCAAGAGACCCAGTACTTC; clone_size: once; v_call: TRBV7-2; j_call: TRBJ2-5; d_call: TRBD1
cdr3_aa: CASSLAGSGTLQPQHF; cdr3_nt: TGTGCCAGCAGCTTAGCCGGATCAGGGACTCTCCAGCCCCAGCATTTT; clone_size: few; v_call: TRBV7-2; j_call: TRBJ1-5; d_call: .
cdr3_aa: CASSVGTGVGGNTIYF; cdr3_nt: TGTGCCAGCAGCGTCGGGACAGGCGTAGGGGGAAACACCATATATTTT; clone_size: .; v_call: TRBV9; j_call: TRBJ1-3; d_call: TRBD1
cdr3_aa: CAWSTIRLGEQFF; cdr3_nt: TGTGCCTGGAGTACCATTCGACTAGGAGAGCAGTTCTTC; clone_size: .; v_call: TRBV30; j_call: TRBJ2-1; d_call: .
cdr3_aa: CSVHGRGNAEAFF; cdr3_nt: TGCAGCGTTCACGGACGGGGTAACGCTGAAGCTTTCTTT; clone_size: .; v_call: TRBV29-1; j_call: TRBJ1-1; d_call: .
cdr3_aa: CASSRGLSNYGYTF; cdr3_nt: TGTGCCAGCAGCCGCGGGCTTTCTAACTATGGCTACACCTTC; clone_size: .; v_call: TRBV27; j_call: TRBJ1-2; d_call: .
cdr3_aa: CASSSDSSYEQYF; cdr3_nt: TGTGCCAGCAGCTCGGACAGCTCCTACGAGCAGTACTTC; clone_size: .; v_call: TRBV7-9; j_call: TRBJ2-7; d_call: .
cdr3_aa: CASSQEGHTYNEQFF; cdr3_nt: TGTGCCAGCAGCCAAGAGGGACACACCTACAATGAGCAGTTCTTC; clone_size: .; v_call: TRBV3-1/TRBV3-2; j_call: TRBJ2-1; d_call: .
cdr3_aa: CAWSPRTSGDQETQYF; cdr3_nt: TGTGCCTGGAGTCCAAGGACTAGCGGAGATCAAGAGACCCAGTACTTC; clone_size: .; v_call: TRBV30; j_call: TRBJ2-5; d_call: TRBD2
cdr3_aa: CASSESYEQYF; cdr3_nt: TGCGCCAGCAGCGAGTCCTACGAGCAGTACTTC; clone_size: .; v_call: TRBV5-1; j_call: TRBJ2-7; d_call: .
cdr3_aa: CASSLEDPRVNEQFF; cdr3_nt: TGCGCCAGCAGCTTGGAAGACCCCAGGGTGAATGAGCAGTTCTTC; clone_size: .; v_call: TRBV5-1; j_call: TRBJ2-1; d_call: .
cdr3_aa: CASSGRGGKNIQYF; cdr3_nt: TGTGCCAGCAGTGGAAGAGGAGGCAAAAACATTCAGTACTTC; clone_size: .; v_call: TRBV27; j_call: TRBJ2-4; d_call: .
cdr3_aa: CSVAKRTGGEETQYF; cdr3_nt: TGCAGCGTTGCTAAACGGACAGGGGGCGAAGAGACCCAGTACTTC; clone_size: .; v_call: TRBV29-1; j_call: TRBJ2-5; d_call: TRBD1
cdr3_aa: CATQRPNTEAFF; cdr3_nt: TGTGCAACCCAGCGCCCGAACACTGAAGCTTTCTTT; clone_size: .; v_call: TRBV6-5; j_call: TRBJ1-1; d_call: .
cdr3_aa: CASSLSWLVYEQYF; cdr3_nt: TGTGCCAGCAGTTTATCTTGGCTAGTCTACGAGCAGTACTTC; clone_size: .; v_call: TRBV27; j_call: TRBJ2-7; d_call: .
cdr3_aa: CASGRGGSMNTEAFF; cdr3_nt: TGCGCCAGCGGTCGGGGGGGTTCCATGAACACTGAAGCTTTCTTT; clone_size: .; v_call: TRBV5-1; j_call: TRBJ1-1; d_call: .
cdr3_aa: CASSSHRDRGQPQHF; cdr3_nt: TGTGCCAGCAGTTCACACCGGGACAGGGGACAGCCCCAGCATTTT; clone_size: .; v_call: TRBV7-2; j_call: TRBJ1-5; d_call: TRBD1
cdr3_aa: CASSWAGTSTDTQYF; cdr3_nt: TGCGCCAGCAGCTGGGCAGGGACTAGCACAGATACGCAGTATTTT; clone_size: .; v_call: TRBV5-1; j_call: TRBJ2-3; d_call: .
cdr3_aa: CASSSGTNNSPLHF; cdr3_nt: TGTGCCAGCTCGTCCGGGACAAATAATTCACCCCTCCACTTT; clone_size: .; v_call: TRBV18; j_call: TRBJ1-6; d_call: .
cdr3_aa: CASSQGRSGNTIYF; cdr3_nt: TGTGCCAGCAGCCAAGGCAGGTCTGGAAACACCATATATTTT; clone_size: .; v_call: TRBV3-1/TRBV3-2; j_call: TRBJ1-3; d_call: .
cdr3_aa: CATQARGTQGSYNSPLHF; cdr3_nt: TGTGCCACCCAGGCTAGGGGAACTCAAGGATCCTATAATTCACCCCTCCACTTT; clone_size: .; v_call: TRBV10-3; j_call: TRBJ1-6; d_call: .
cdr3_aa: CASSMNRQNEQYF; cdr3_nt: TGTGCCAGTAGTATGAACAGGCAAAACGAGCAGTACTTC; clone_size: .; v_call: TRBV19; j_call: TRBJ2-7; d_call: .
cdr3_aa: CASSRGQGNQPQHF; cdr3_nt: TGTGCCAGCAGCAGGGGACAGGGGAATCAGCCCCAGCATTTT; clone_size: .; v_call: TRBV2; j_call: TRBJ1-5; d_call: TRBD1
cdr3_aa: CASNQGRGISEQYF; cdr3_nt: TGTGCCAGCAACCAAGGACGGGGGATCTCCGAGCAGTACTTC; clone_size: few; v_call: TRBV27; j_call: TRBJ2-7; d_call: .
cdr3_aa: CASSFRGSNQPQHF; cdr3_nt: TGTGCCAGCTCCTTCCGGGGGAGCAATCAGCCCCAGCATTTT; clone_size: .; v_call: TRBV27; j_call: TRBJ1-5; d_call: .
cdr3_aa: CASSLQGFNYGYTF; cdr3_nt: TGTGCCAGCAGTCTGCAGGGCTTTAACTATGGCTACACCTTC; clone_size: .; v_call: TRBV28; j_call: TRBJ1-2; d_call: .
cdr3_aa: CASSSSGVGTEAFF; cdr3_nt: TGTGCCAGCAGTTCGTCAGGGGTTGGCACTGAAGCTTTCTTT; clone_size: .; v_call: TRBV2; j_call: TRBJ1-1; d_call: .
cdr3_aa: CASSLARFNTEAFF; cdr3_nt: TGTGCCAGCAGCTTAGCGAGGTTTAACACTGAAGCTTTCTTT; clone_size: .; v_call: TRBV7-2; j_call: TRBJ1-1; d_call: .
cdr3_aa: CASSSDRGGETQYF; cdr3_nt: TGTGCCAGCAGCTCCGACAGGGGAGGAGAGACCCAGTACTTC; clone_size: .; v_call: TRBV11-2; j_call: TRBJ2-5; d_call: TRBD1
cdr3_aa: CASSQDRGSGQYF; cdr3_nt: TGCGCCAGCAGCCAAGACAGGGGGTCAGGGCAGTACTTC; clone_size: .; v_call: TRBV4-3; j_call: TRBJ2-7; d_call: TRBD1
cdr3_aa: CAMGTGDAEQYF; cdr3_nt: TGTGCCATGGGGACAGGGGACGCCGAGCAGTACTTC; clone_size: few; v_call: TRBV10-3; j_call: TRBJ2-7; d_call: TRBD1
cdr3_aa: CASSLAQGETQYF; cdr3_nt: TGTGCCAGCAGCTTAGCTCAGGGGGAGACCCAGTACTTC; clone_size: .; v_call: TRBV7-2; j_call: TRBJ2-5; d_call: .
cdr3_aa: CASSPTLTSGAYEQYF; cdr3_nt: TGCGCCAGCAGCCCGACACTGACTAGCGGGGCCTACGAGCAGTACTTC; clone_size: .; v_call: TRBV4-1; j_call: TRBJ2-7; d_call: TRBD2
cdr3_aa: CASSPYQGLGNIQYF; cdr3_nt: TGTGCCAGTAGTCCCTACCAGGGCCTGGGAAACATTCAGTACTTC; clone_size: .; v_call: TRBV19; j_call: TRBJ2-4; d_call: .